A selection of T cell receptor beta chains follows, all from one sample in a study of T cell repertoires in cytomegalovirus infection. TCRdb ran MiXCR on the reads and lists one entry per CDR3 protein. Of around 280,000 distinct CDR3 sequences in the sample, around 15% are singletons; the top ten hold 8.5% to 9%. Sequenced material: PBMCs. Source of these receptors: a human donor in good health (CMV status not recorded). Some clones in this sample may be carry-over from other donors' samples. Each CDR3 is given with its conserved first and last residue. Fields, in order: D gene, CDR3 length, clone size, V gene, J gene, CDR3 protein, CDR3 DNA. D genes are given only for firm matches. The size of a clone is reported for some rows only, either as once, few or many, or as a class for expanded clones.

d_gene: TRBD1; len: 12; abundance: few; v_gene: TRBV29-1; j_gene: TRBJ1-2; CDR3aa: CSAQGQIHGYTF; CDR3nt: TGCAGCGCTCAGGGACAGATACATGGCTACACCTTC
d_gene: TRBD2; len: 14; abundance: few; v_gene: TRBV7-2; j_gene: TRBJ2-7; CDR3aa: CASGAGLAGAEQYF; CDR3nt: TGTGCCAGCGGTGCAGGACTAGCGGGAGCTGAGCAGTACTTC
d_gene: .; len: 12; abundance: many; v_gene: TRBV7-2; j_gene: TRBJ2-7; CDR3aa: CASSLARSEQYF; CDR3nt: TGTGCCAGCAGCTTAGCCAGGTCCGAGCAGTACTTC
d_gene: TRBD1; len: 12; abundance: many; v_gene: TRBV29-1; j_gene: TRBJ2-5; CDR3aa: CSVTQGVETQYF; CDR3nt: TGCAGCGTCACACAGGGGGTTGAGACCCAGTACTTC
d_gene: TRBD1; len: 17; abundance: few; v_gene: TRBV27; j_gene: TRBJ1-6; CDR3aa: CASSLYRQGTGGSPLHF; CDR3nt: TGTGCCAGCAGTTTATACCGCCAGGGGACAGGGGGATCACCCCTCCACTTT
d_gene: .; len: 14; abundance: few; v_gene: TRBV29-1; j_gene: TRBJ1-2; CDR3aa: CSVWDPGLLYGYTF; CDR3nt: TGCAGCGTTTGGGACCCCGGCCTACTTTACGGCTACACCTTC
d_gene: .; len: 14; abundance: many; v_gene: TRBV7-2; j_gene: TRBJ2-4; CDR3aa: CASSNGGSLNIQYF; CDR3nt: TGTGCCAGCAGCAACGGTGGGAGTCTAAACATTCAGTACTTC
d_gene: .; len: 13; abundance: many; v_gene: TRBV7-6; j_gene: TRBJ1-1; CDR3aa: CASTLGENTEAFF; CDR3nt: TGTGCCAGCACCCTCGGGGAGAACACTGAAGCTTTCTTT
d_gene: TRBD2; len: 15; abundance: many; v_gene: TRBV11-2; j_gene: TRBJ2-1; CDR3aa: CASSYTSGPYNEQFF; CDR3nt: TGTGCCAGCAGCTACACTAGCGGGCCCTACAATGAGCAGTTCTTC
d_gene: .; len: 14; abundance: many; v_gene: TRBV6-2/TRBV6-3; j_gene: TRBJ2-1; CDR3aa: CASSYRSSYNEQFF; CDR3nt: TGTGCCAGCAGTTATAGGAGCTCCTACAATGAGCAGTTCTTC
d_gene: TRBD2; len: 16; abundance: many; v_gene: TRBV6-4; j_gene: TRBJ2-1; CDR3aa: CASSVLAGGPYNEQFF; CDR3nt: TGTGCCAGCAGTGTACTAGCGGGGGGACCCTACAATGAGCAGTTCTTC
d_gene: TRBD2; len: 18; abundance: many; v_gene: TRBV6-5; j_gene: TRBJ2-3; CDR3aa: CASSYARPGLAGEDTQYF; CDR3nt: TGTGCCAGCAGTTACGCCCGGCCGGGACTAGCGGGGGAGGATACGCAGTATTTT
d_gene: .; len: 10; abundance: .; v_gene: TRBV2; j_gene: TRBJ2-2; CDR3aa: CAIRSLELFF; CDR3nt: TGTGCCATCCGGAGCCTGGAGCTGTTTTTT
d_gene: .; len: 16; abundance: many; v_gene: TRBV4-2; j_gene: TRBJ2-1; CDR3aa: CASSQDLWSSYNEQFF; CDR3nt: TGTGCCAGCAGCCAAGATCTGTGGAGCTCCTACAATGAGCAGTTCTTC
d_gene: TRBD2; len: 17; abundance: many; v_gene: TRBV7-2; j_gene: TRBJ2-3; CDR3aa: CASTPFLAGFSTDTQYF; CDR3nt: TGTGCCAGCACCCCGTTTTTAGCGGGGTTTAGCACAGATACGCAGTATTTT
d_gene: .; len: 15; abundance: .; v_gene: TRBV6-2/TRBV6-3; j_gene: TRBJ1-2; CDR3aa: CASSYFKGTTYGYTF; CDR3nt: TGTGCCAGCAGTTATTTTAAGGGGACGACTTATGGCTACACCTTC
d_gene: .; len: 14; abundance: many; v_gene: TRBV6-4; j_gene: TRBJ2-1; CDR3aa: CASSDSPDWGEQFF; CDR3nt: TGTGCCAGCAGTGACTCGCCCGATTGGGGGGAGCAGTTCTTC
d_gene: TRBD2; len: 17; abundance: many; v_gene: TRBV5-8; j_gene: TRBJ2-5; CDR3aa: CASSNGLAGGASETQYF; CDR3nt: TGTGCCAGCAGCAATGGACTAGCGGGAGGCGCTTCCGAGACCCAGTACTTC
d_gene: .; len: 15; abundance: .; v_gene: TRBV5-6; j_gene: TRBJ2-1; CDR3aa: CASSFSEGHYNEQFF; CDR3nt: TGTGCCAGCAGCTTCTCGGAGGGGCATTACAATGAGCAGTTCTTC
d_gene: .; len: 14; abundance: few; v_gene: TRBV7-3; j_gene: TRBJ2-5; CDR3aa: CASSDPTSVETQYF; CDR3nt: TGTGCCAGCAGCGATCCGACTAGTGTGGAGACCCAGTACTTC
d_gene: .; len: 14; abundance: .; v_gene: TRBV14; j_gene: TRBJ2-5; CDR3aa: CASSPRQAQETQYF; CDR3nt: TGTGCCAGCAGCCCGCGACAGGCACAAGAGACCCAGTACTTC
d_gene: .; len: 14; abundance: many; v_gene: TRBV6-1; j_gene: TRBJ1-1; CDR3aa: CASSYFIGNTEAFF; CDR3nt: TGTGCCAGCAGTTATTTTATTGGTAACACTGAAGCTTTCTTT
d_gene: .; len: 12; abundance: .; v_gene: TRBV9; j_gene: TRBJ2-1; CDR3aa: CASSVVQGEQFF; CDR3nt: TGTGCCAGCAGCGTAGTACAGGGAGAGCAGTTCTTC
d_gene: TRBD1; len: 17; abundance: .; v_gene: TRBV20-1; j_gene: TRBJ2-7; CDR3aa: CSARDPLGGTGYDEQYF; CDR3nt: TGCAGTGCTAGAGATCCCCTTGGGGGGACAGGGTACGACGAGCAGTACTTC
d_gene: .; len: 14; abundance: .; v_gene: TRBV29-1; j_gene: TRBJ2-1; CDR3aa: CSVGRDISYNEQFF; CDR3nt: TGCAGCGTTGGTCGGGACATATCCTACAATGAGCAGTTCTTC
d_gene: .; len: 16; abundance: .; v_gene: TRBV2; j_gene: TRBJ1-4; CDR3aa: CASGTGRTGWSGKLFF; CDR3nt: TGTGCCAGCGGAACCGGGCGAACTGGATGGTCGGGAAAACTGTTTTTT